This T cell receptor (beta chain) is from a study of PD-1 blockade in classical Hodgkin lymphoma. Study-level results: Nothing has yet pinned down what causes the repertoire differences, possibly disease activity or prior therapy. Newly diagnosed patients were reported to exhibit reduced baseline TCR diversity relative to healthy donors. Baseline diversity resembling that of newly diagnosed patients was seen in complete responders.

As to this clone: Its target is unknown.

The sample's time point: cycle 4 day 1 (C4D1), after more than five weeks of nivolumab. Every single patient, without exception, relapsed after autologous stem cell transplantation, and brentuximab vedotin exposure varied. The table came from immunoSEQ multiplex PCR; TCRdb's copy has only in-frame clones and leaves some out. The sample lists about 38,000 clones, just over 75% seen once, with around 9.8% in the top ten. This material consisted of peripheral blood mononuclear cells (PBMCs), taken before the fourth cycle of nivolumab. The source of this sequence is a human donor with classical Hodgkin lymphoma.

DNA of the CDR3: TGTGCCAGCAGCCAAGTCACTCTATTGTACAATGAGCAGTTCTTC. This gives the protein CASSQVTLLYNEQFF. The chain employs TRBV4-2 and TRBJ2-1; D not certain. With 1 base removed from V and 4 bases from J, the gap between germline ends came to 11 bases. The CDR3 loop spans 15 amino acids. Germline V gene sequence: CDR1 LGHNA, CDR2 YNFKEQ.